One T cell receptor beta chain is described in this entry. One entry per CDR3 protein, called by TCRdb with MiXCR from the 5' RACE reads. The table has 500,000 to 650,000 distinct CDR3 sequences, about 20% seen once; the top ten hold approximately 8%. Trimming cost V 4 bases and J 8 bases; bases outside gene matches: 4. The germline gives CDR1 DFQATT, CDR2 SNEGSKA (reference sequence). The CDR3 extends over 13 amino acids. The data were taken from a study of T-cell memory formation after mild COVID-19. Sample: PBMCs or a T cell subset sorted from them (not recorded which). The source of this sequence is an adult woman who had mild COVID-19 (a few samples of this study predate the infection). Cell type and time point are not known. The chain couples TRBV20-1 to TRBJ2-1; 11 positions match TRBD2. CDR3 residues: CSAISLAGDEQFF. The CDR3 nucleotides are TGCAGTGCTATCTCACTAGCGGGGGATGAGCAGTTCTTC.